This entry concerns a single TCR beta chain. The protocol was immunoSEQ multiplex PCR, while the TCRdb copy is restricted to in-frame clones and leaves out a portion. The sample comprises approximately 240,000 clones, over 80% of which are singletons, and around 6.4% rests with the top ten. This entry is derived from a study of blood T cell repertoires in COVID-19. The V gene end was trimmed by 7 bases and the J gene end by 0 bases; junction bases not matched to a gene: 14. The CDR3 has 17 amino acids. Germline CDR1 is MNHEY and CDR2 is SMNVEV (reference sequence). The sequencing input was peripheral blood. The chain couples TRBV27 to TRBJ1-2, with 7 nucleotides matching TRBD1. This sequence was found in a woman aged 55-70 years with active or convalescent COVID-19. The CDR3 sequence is CASTTVARGQTNYGYTF. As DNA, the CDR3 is TGTGCCAGCACCACGGTCGCCCGGGGACAGACTAACTATGGCTACACCTTC.